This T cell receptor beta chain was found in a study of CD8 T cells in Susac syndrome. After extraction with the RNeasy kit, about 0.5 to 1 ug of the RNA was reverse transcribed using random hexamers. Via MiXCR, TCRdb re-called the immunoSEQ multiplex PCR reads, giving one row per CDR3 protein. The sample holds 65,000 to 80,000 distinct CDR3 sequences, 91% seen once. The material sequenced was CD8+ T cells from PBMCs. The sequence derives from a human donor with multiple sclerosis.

This CDR3 is CASSLQGNIQYF. Written as DNA, the CDR3 is TGTGCCAGCAGCTTACAGGGTAACATTCAGTACTTC. V is TRBV5-6 and J is TRBJ2-4; D possibly corresponds to TRBD1 (6 bases). This CDR3 comprises 12 residues. The V and J ends lost 2 bases and 7 bases respectively, with 7 bases between them. Germline V lookup: CDR1 SGHDT, CDR2 YYEEEE.